This T cell receptor (beta chain) was captured in a study of cytomegalovirus exposure and HLA in healthy donors. Researchers ran the PCR with 60 Vbeta and 13 Jbeta primers. Sequencing used immunoSEQ multiplex PCR; TCRdb keeps in-frame clones, though not all of them. The data hold under 200,000 clones, with around 79% observed a single time. The CDR3 consists of 16 residues. Deletions cut 0 bases from V and 4 bases from J, with 13 bases between. CDR1 and CDR2 (germline): SGHVS, FQNEAQ. Specimen: PBMCs. The J gene is TRBJ2-1, the V gene TRBV7-8; maybe TRBD2 (5 bases). This clonotype was sampled from a middle-aged woman in good health and CMV-seropositive. This CDR3 is CASSLARLAPYNEQFF. The DNA for the CDR3 is TGTGCCAGCAGCTTAGCGCGATTAGCGCCTTACAATGAGCAGTTCTTC.